The TCR beta chain described here comes from a study of cytomegalovirus exposure and HLA in healthy donors. This clone was counted once. Its antigen is unknown. Study-wide findings and caveats: Later, an analysis found that TCR clusters from the first cohort tended to co-occur in the roughly 110 validation repertoires. Fewer than 200 TCR beta chains were listed as cytomegalovirus-associated.

While the first cohort had several hundred subjects, the donors belonged to the separate validation cohort of about 120 subjects. Some clones are missing from TCRdb's copy, which holds only in-frame ones; the method was immunoSEQ multiplex PCR. The sample yields 50,000 or so clones, 91% seen once. Germline CDR1 is SGDLS and CDR2 is YYNGEE. The CDR3 has 14 amino acids. V was clipped by 4 bases and J by 2 bases; unmatched bases: 3. Sequencing was carried out using PBMCs. The chain is built from TRBV9 and TRBJ1-3, with 7 bases lining up with TRBD1. This TCR derives from a woman aged 30 to 39 in good health and CMV-seronegative. The CDR3 coding sequence is TGTGCCAGCAGCACAGGGGAGGCTGGAAACACCATATATTTT. Protein sequence: CASSTGEAGNTIYF.